The 26 T cell receptor beta chains below were found in one sample sequenced in a study of Graves' ophthalmopathy and Graves' hyperthyroidism. TCR beta CDR3 regions were amplified from RNA transcripts. In the first round, RT-PCR was carried out with HTBI primers, and a multiplex PCR formed the second round. TCRdb analysed the multiplex PCR reads with MiXCR anew, one entry per CDR3 protein. The sample contains about 620,000 distinct CDR3 sequences, 22% of which appear only once. The sequenced material came from peripheral blood. The receptor set was obtained from a woman under 30 with stable Graves' hyperthyroidism. Some clones in this sample may be carry-over from other donors' samples.

This clonotype has ten or more counts. This chain joins TRBV7-8 and TRBJ2-7, with D perhaps matching TRBD2 (6 bases). Germline assignment: CDR1 SGHVS and CDR2 FQNEAQ. V was trimmed by 3 bases and J by 4 bases, leaving 10 bases between them. The CDR3 length is 13 residues. The CDR3 sequence is CASSFFGSYEQYF. In DNA form, the CDR3 reads TGTGCCAGCAGCTTTTTCGGGAGTTACGAGCAGTACTTC.

The sample holds many counts of this clonotype. This chain joins TRBV4-1 and TRBJ2-7; no firm D call. The CDR3 runs 16 residues. V was cut by 3 bases and J by 0 bases, with 15 bases left in between. CDR1 MGHRA and CDR2 YSYEKL come from the germline V gene. CDR3 loop: CASSHGRVASSYEQYF. In nucleotides, the CDR3 is TGCGCCAGCAGCCACGGAAGGGTAGCCTCCTCCTACGAGCAGTACTTC.

This clonotype was found many times. V and J are TRBV7-3 and TRBJ1-2; D is perhaps TRBD1 (6 bases). CDR1 is SGHTA and CDR2 is FQGTGA in the germline V gene. The CDR3 loop spans 13 amino acids. Trimming removed 5 bases from V and 14 bases from J, with 21 bases in between. The CDR3 spells CASSPNREAFPTF. The CDR3 region has the DNA TGTGCCAGCAGCCCAAACAGGGAGGCGTTCCCAACCTTC.

This clonotype was observed many times. The V call is TRBV6-4, the J call TRBJ2-2; D gene uncertain. Germline values: CDR1 MRHNA, CDR2 SNTAGT. The CDR3 length is 14 residues. Trimming stripped 7 bases from V and 6 bases from J, with 15 bases between. CDR3 residues: CASTQDPAAGELFF. CDR3 DNA: TGTGCCAGCACCCAAGACCCGGCGGCCGGGGAGCTGTTTTTT.

This clonotype was counted ten times or more. The rearrangement joins TRBV24-1 to TRBJ1-5; perhaps TRBD1 as D (5 bases). V was clipped by 3 bases and J by 2 bases, with 10 bases between them. From germline, CDR1 is KGHDR and CDR2 SFDVKD. The CDR3 runs 15 residues. CDR3 sequence reads: CATSDPTQGNQPQHF. The DNA for the CDR3 is TGTGCCACCAGTGATCCTACACAGGGCAATCAGCCCCAGCATTTT.

In this sample, this clonotype turned up once. The chain recombines TRBV6-1 with TRBJ2-7; D gene ambiguous. Trimming shortened V by 9 bases and J by 2 bases, and 17 bases separated the two germline ends. CDR3 length: 14 residues. Germline CDR1 and CDR2: MNHNS and SASEGT. CDR3 DNA: TGTGCCAGTCCGCTTCCTCAGGCCGCCTACGAGCAGTACTTC. Translated, it gives CASPLPQAAYEQYF.

This chain connects TRBV28 to TRBJ2-1, with 7 positions matching TRBD2. This CDR3 spans 18 amino acids. The trim removed 8 bases at V and 1 base at J, leaving 17 bases unmatched. The germline V gene encodes CDR1 MDHEN and CDR2 SYDVKM. Here the CDR3 reads CASQDPPKAGWSYNEQFF. In DNA form, the CDR3 reads TGTGCCAGCCAGGATCCCCCTAAAGCGGGATGGTCCTACAATGAGCAGTTCTTC.

Ten or more counts support this clonotype. The chain combines TRBV6-2 or TRBV6-3 with TRBJ2-5; D perhaps matches TRBD1 (5 bases). Germline lookup yields CDR1 MNHEY and CDR2 SVGEGT. This CDR3 contains 15 residues. Trimming took off 2 bases at V and 1 base at J, with 11 bases between the two ends. The DNA of the CDR3 is TGTGCCAGCAGTTACGGTGACAGCGCCCAAGAGACCCAGTACTTC. It translates to CASSYGDSAQETQYF.

This clonotype was detected many times. The genes are TRBV6-1 and TRBJ2-7; TRBD2 matches 10 bases. Germline V gene data show CDR1 as MNHNS and CDR2 as SASEGT. The ends lost 5 bases at V and 7 bases at J; junction bases unmatched: 14. CDR3 length: 16 residues. CDR3 region: CASSQLRSGGAREQYF. The CDR3 DNA is TGTGCCAGCAGTCAGCTACGCAGCGGGGGGGCGAGAGAGCAGTACTTC.

This clonotype was detected many times. The CDR3 loop is CASSNTQMLNTEAFF. For the CDR3, the DNA is TGTGCCAGCAGCAATACACAAATGCTGAACACTGAAGCTTTCTTT. The V and J genes are TRBV7-8 and TRBJ1-1, with D hard to call. Deletions cut 5 bases from V and 0 bases from J, with 13 bases between. The germline gives CDR1 SGHVS, CDR2 FQNEAQ. The CDR3 contains 15 residues.

The V call is TRBV5-6, the J call TRBJ2-7, with 10 nucleotides matching TRBD1. Germline V gene lookup returns CDR1 SGHDT and CDR2 YYEEEE. V lost 2 bases to trimming and J lost 3 bases; unmatched junction nucleotides: 5. The CDR3 sequence is 15 residues long. CDR3 in DNA: TGTGCCAGCAGCTTCCAGGACAGGGGGGTCTACGAGCAGTACTTC. Translated: CASSFQDRGVYEQYF.

This clonotype appeared a single time. The junction departs from germline at one end; a sequencing error may be responsible. The V call is TRBV6-1, the J call TRBJ2-7, with 9 bases lining up with TRBD1. This CDR3 contains 14 residues. Germline CDR1 and CDR2: MNHNS and SASEGT. This CDR3 is CASSPTGGSYEQDF. The CDR3 DNA sequence: TGTGCCAGCAGCCCGACAGGGGGTAGCTACGAGCAGGACTTC.

On this clonotype itself: Lacking the conserved final phenylalanine or tryptophan, this CDR3 likely reflects a read error. The rearrangement joins TRBV14 to TRBJ1-1; D unresolved. V was shortened by 0 bases and J by 1 base, with 6 bases between the two germline ends. The germline gives CDR1 SGHDN, CDR2 FVKESK. The CDR3 is 14 amino acids. CDR3 sequence reads: CASSQETPNTEAFL. DNA for the CDR3: TGTGCCAGCAGCCAAGAAACACCGAACACTGAAGCTTTCTTG.

This rearrangement joins TRBV18 to TRBJ2-5, with 7 positions matching TRBD2. Germline V gene sequence: CDR1 KGHSH, CDR2 LQKENI. CDR3 length: 14 residues. J was trimmed by 9 bases and V by 3 bases; bases with no gene match: 10. CDR3 sequence (DNA): TGTGCCAGCTCACCCCCCGGCGGGAGATGGTCCCAGTACTTC. Translation gives CASSPPGGRWSQYF.

This rearrangement joins TRBV2 to TRBJ1-2; D unclear. From germline, CDR1 is SNHLY and CDR2 FYNNEI. Trimming pared 5 bases from V and 2 bases from J, leaving 12 bases between. The CDR3 is 14 amino acids. CDR3 nucleotides: TGTGCCAGCAGTCAAATGGCCGGAAACTATGGCTACACCTTC. It codes for CASSQMAGNYGYTF.

With respect to this clonotype: This may be a read error: a much more frequent sequence differs by one nucleotide. The gene calls are TRBV20-1 and TRBJ2-2; the D gene is possibly TRBD2 (5 bases). CDR1 is DFQATT and CDR2 is SNEGSKA in the germline V gene (reference sequence). This CDR3 is 17 amino acids long. Here the CDR3 DNA reads TGCAGTGCTAGAGATCTACTTCGGGGAGAGCACACCGGGGAGCTGTTGTTT. Translation: CSARDLLRGEHTGELLF.

This clonotype was detected ten times or more. V is TRBV28 and J is TRBJ2-7; 7 bases are shared with TRBD2. Germline V lookup: CDR1 MDHEN, CDR2 SYDVKM. The CDR3 length is 16 residues. The junction had 13 bases not matched to a gene; V was cut back by 7 bases and J by 1 base. In DNA, the CDR3 is TGTGCCAGCACCTCCGGGGAGGCTAGCGGATCCTACGAGCAGTACTTC. Its translation is CASTSGEASGSYEQYF. Combining the CDR3 with reference TRBV28 and TRBJ2-7 gives the whole variable domain DVKVTQSSRYLVKRTGEKVFLECVQDMDHENMFWYRQDPGLGLRLIYFSYDVKMKEKGDIPEGYSVSREKKERFSLILESASTNQTSMYLCASTSGEASGSYEQYFGPGTRLTVT.

This clonotype came up many times. The chain links TRBV29-1 to TRBJ2-5; D gene uncertain. The CDR3 spans 9 residues. CDR1 SQVTM and CDR2 ANQGSEA come from the germline V gene. V lost 4 bases and J 5 bases, leaving 2 bases between the germline ends. CDR3 in DNA: TGCAGCGTTGGGGAGACCCAGTACTTC. Its protein is CSVGETQYF.

This clonotype was observed at least ten times. The chain joins TRBV19 to TRBJ2-7; 7 nucleotides match TRBD2. The germline V gene has CDR1 LNHDA and CDR2 SQIVND (reference sequence). This CDR3 has 15 residues. V lost 5 bases to trimming and J lost 2 bases; unmatched junction nucleotides: 9. The CDR3 nucleotides are TGTGCCAGTAGTGCCGGGGCGGGAGTGACCTACGAGCAGTACTTC. Residues: CASSAGAGVTYEQYF.

In its sample, this clonotype was seen many times. The chain is built from TRBV27 and TRBJ1-5; 7 nucleotides align to TRBD1. V gave up 5 bases and J gave up 2 bases; unmatched junction bases: 6. Per the germline V gene, CDR1 is MNHEY and CDR2 is SMNVEV (reference sequence). This CDR3 comprises 15 residues. The CDR3: CASSRQGQGNQPQHF. CDR3 sequence (DNA): TGTGCCAGCAGTCGACAGGGTCAGGGCAATCAGCCCCAGCATTTT.

The V and J genes are TRBV18 and TRBJ1-1; weak D call: TRBD1 (5 bases). Trimming removed 0 bases from V and 4 bases from J, with 9 bases in between. The CDR3 totals 14 residues. From germline, CDR1 is KGHSH and CDR2 LQKENI. CDR3 loop: CASSPPGHVTEAFF. The CDR3 DNA follows: TGTGCCAGCTCACCACCCGGACATGTCACTGAAGCTTTCTTT.

The sample holds many counts of this clonotype. The chain employs TRBV6-1 and TRBJ1-1; weak D call: TRBD1 (5 bases). The CDR3 is made up of 16 amino acids. Trimming took off 2 bases at V and 4 bases at J, with 17 bases between the two ends. Germline values: CDR1 MNHNS, CDR2 SASEGT. The CDR3 nucleotides read TGTGCCAGCAGTGAATCGTTGTTGGGGAGGGGCACTGAAGCTTTCTTT. Encoded protein: CASSESLLGRGTEAFF.

V usage is TRBV5-1 and J usage is TRBJ2-2; 8 bases map to TRBD1. Germline V gene sequence: CDR1 SGHRS, CDR2 YFSETQ. Germline trimming cut 7 bases from V and 4 bases from J; bases unmatched to any gene: 6. This CDR3 is 14 amino acids long. The CDR3 sequence: CASRQGWGTGELFF. CDR3 in DNA: TGCGCCAGCCGACAGGGGTGGGGCACCGGGGAGCTGTTTTTT.

This clonotype was seen many times. V usage is TRBV12-5 and J usage is TRBJ1-1, with 7 bases that match TRBD1. With 5 bases clipped from V and 7 bases from J, the junction kept 7 bases outside the gene matches. The length of the CDR3 is 13 residues. In germline, CDR1 is LGHNT, CDR2 FRNRAP. Here the CDR3 reads CASGLLDRLEAFF. The CDR3 DNA reads as TGTGCTAGTGGTCTATTGGACAGGCTTGAAGCTTTCTTT.

This sequence joins TRBV6-5 and TRBJ1-1; maybe TRBD1 (5 bases). Trimming took 2 bases from V and 6 from J, leaving 13 bases between them. The germline V gene encodes CDR1 MNHEY and CDR2 SVGAGI. The CDR3 is made up of 14 amino acids. CDR3 nucleotide sequence: TGTGCCAGCAGTTACGGGGGGAGTGGAGCTGAAGCTTTCTTT. The encoded protein is CASSYGGSGAEAFF.

This clonotype showed up just a few times. The rearrangement uses TRBV20-1 and TRBJ2-6; 7 bases are a match to TRBD1. The CDR3 has 17 amino acids. Unmatched junction bases numbered 8, after V lost 3 bases and J lost 0 bases. Germline loops: CDR1 DFQATT, CDR2 SNEGSKA (reference sequence). The CDR3 nucleotides read TGCAGTGCTAGGAGACAGGGAGCCCCCTCTGGGGCCAACGTCCTGACTTTC. Translation gives CSARRQGAPSGANVLTF.